This TCR beta chain came from a study of blood T cells in healthy people across ages. Study details: Researchers report that template switching captured about one barcoded beta molecule per two T cells.

Worth noting for this clonotype: No antigen is known for it.

The V end lost 1 base, the J end lost 9 bases, and 10 bases lay between the germline ends. The CDR3 covers 13 residues. Findings and limits, study-wide: The fall in TCR beta diversity per million T cells was roughly linear with age. Naive CD4+ cells and diversity were both higher in long-lived donors than in aged donors.

The authors ran a second PCR of roughly 6 to 12 cycles using a sample-barcoded 5' primer and a J-beta primer mix. TCRdb passed the 5' RACE reads through MiXCR, listing each CDR3 protein once. The sample yields about 730,000 distinct CDR3 sequences, roughly 47% seen once. The V gene is TRBV12-3 or TRBV12-4, the J gene TRBJ2-1, with D perhaps matching TRBD2 (6 bases). Sequenced input: blood. The source of this sequence is a woman aged 60-75 years in good health. CDR3 residues: CASSLGGVSEQFF. The CDR3 DNA is TGTGCCAGCAGTTTAGGGGGGGTTAGTGAGCAGTTCTTC.